The 5 T cell receptor beta chains given below trace back to one sample, sequenced in a study of blood T cell repertoires in COVID-19 (dated by TCRdb to 2019 to 2021). Library method: the immunoSEQ multiplex PCR assay. Entries here come from immuneACCESS through TCRdb and include only in-frame sequences with V and J called. Some clones fail to appear in such tables; in the studies checked, an unresolved V gene covers under half of the shortfall, and the cause of the remainder is unknown. The sample table holds under 60,000 clones, of which 70% to 90% were seen once. Approximately 5% of the sample goes to the ten largest clones. The sample comprised peripheral blood. These receptors were taken from a human donor in a cohort sampled during active COVID-19.

This chain links TRBV7-2 with TRBJ1-6, with D possibly TRBD1 on 6 matching bases. Per the germline V gene, CDR1 is SGHTA and CDR2 is FQGNSA. The CDR3 is made up of 15 amino acids. Trimming removed 6 bases at V and 0 bases at J, with 9 bases between. CDR3 in DNA: TGTGCCAGCAGAGGACAGAGCTCCTATAATTCACCCCTCCACTTT. It translates to CASRGQSSYNSPLHF.

V is TRBV19 and J is TRBJ1-5; 8 bases match TRBD1. With 7 bases clipped from V and 6 bases from J, the junction kept 11 bases outside the gene matches. The germline gives CDR1 LNHDA, CDR2 SQIVND (reference sequence). The CDR3 loop spans 15 amino acids. The CDR3 is CASTPGGRLAQPQHF. CDR3 in DNA: TGTGCCAGTACCCCAGGGGGCAGGTTGGCTCAGCCCCAGCATTTT.

The chain combines TRBV5-1 with TRBJ1-2, with D hard to call. CDR1 and CDR2 from the germline V gene are SGHRS and YFSETQ. Trimming cost V 4 bases and J 2 bases, with 15 bases left between them. The CDR3 is 15 residues long. The CDR3 DNA is TGCGCCAGCAGCCCATCAGGATCAACAAACTATGGCTACACCTTC. Residues: CASSPSGSTNYGYTF.

CDR3: CAISEKQPGLSINEQFF. The CDR3 region has the DNA TGTGCCATCAGTGAGAAACAGCCGGGACTTTCGATTAATGAGCAGTTCTTC. V gene TRBV10-3 combines with J gene TRBJ2-1; D is possibly TRBD2 (6 bases). Germline V CDR1 and CDR2: ENHRY, SYGVKD. The CDR3 is 17 residues long. Trimming cost V 2 bases and J 7 bases, with 21 bases left between them.

In its sample, this clone was seen once. This sequence joins TRBV5-5 and TRBJ1-1; D is unresolved. V lost 6 bases to trimming and J lost 1 base, with 16 bases between them. Germline assignment: CDR1 SGHKS and CDR2 YYEKEE (reference sequence). There are 15 residues in the CDR3. The CDR3 sequence: CASTIATAANTEAFF. CDR3 nucleotides: TGTGCCAGCACCATCGCAACAGCCGCGAACACTGAAGCTTTCTTT.